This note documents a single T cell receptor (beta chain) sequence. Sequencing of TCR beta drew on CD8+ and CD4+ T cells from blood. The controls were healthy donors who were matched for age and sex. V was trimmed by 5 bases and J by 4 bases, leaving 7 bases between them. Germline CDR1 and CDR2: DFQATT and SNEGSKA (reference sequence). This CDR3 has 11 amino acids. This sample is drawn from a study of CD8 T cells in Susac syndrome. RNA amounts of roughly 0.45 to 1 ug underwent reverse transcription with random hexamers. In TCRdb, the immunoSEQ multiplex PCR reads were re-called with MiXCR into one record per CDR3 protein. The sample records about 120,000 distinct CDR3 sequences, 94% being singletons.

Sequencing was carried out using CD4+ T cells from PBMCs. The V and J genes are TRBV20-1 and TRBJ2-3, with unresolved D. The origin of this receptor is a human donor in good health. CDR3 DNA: TGCAGTGCTGACTTCGCAGATACGCAGTATTTT. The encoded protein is CSADFADTQYF.